The 12 T cell receptor beta chains below come from one sample, sequenced in a study of T cell repertoires in cytomegalovirus infection. TCRdb used MiXCR to reprocess the reads, holding one entry per CDR3 protein. Counted here are 85,000 to 130,000 distinct CDR3 sequences, around 22% occurring once; the ten biggest clones make up about two fifths. Sequencing input: CD8+ T cells from PBMCs. Every receptor here comes from a human donor in good health (CMV status not recorded). Some clones in this sample may be carry-over from other donors' samples.

The sample holds a few counts of this clonotype. The chain is built from TRBV7-2 and TRBJ2-1; 9 positions agree with TRBD2. Germline CDR1 reads SGHTA; CDR2 reads FQGNSA. V lost 1 base to trimming and J lost 2 bases; unmatched junction nucleotides: 6. The CDR3 has 17 residues. The CDR3 here is CASSLVQAGGTYNEQFF. The CDR3 DNA reads TGTGCCAGCAGCTTAGTTCAAGCGGGAGGTACCTACAATGAGCAGTTCTTC.

This clonotype has at least ten counts. V is TRBV7-2 and J is TRBJ2-1, with 8 bases aligning to TRBD2. The V gene end was trimmed by 5 bases and the J gene end by 6 bases; junction bases not matched to a gene: 9. The CDR3 has 15 amino acids. Germline CDR1 and CDR2: SGHTA and FQGNSA. CDR3 coding DNA: TGTGCCAGCAGCCTCCGTAGGCGGGGGGTCAATGAGCAGTTCTTC. Protein: CASSLRRRGVNEQFF.

This clonotype was seen a handful of times. This chain uses TRBV23-1 with TRBJ2-5; D is perhaps TRBD2 (5 bases). TRBV23-1 is flagged as an ORF with uncertain function. The V and J ends lost 2 bases and 5 bases respectively, with 18 bases between them. There are 16 residues in the CDR3. CDR3 region: CASSQRSRTRRETQYF. The CDR3 nucleotides read TGCGCCAGCAGTCAAAGATCGAGGACTCGTAGGGAGACCCAGTACTTC.

This clonotype was found a few times. This rearrangement joins TRBV12-3 or TRBV12-4 to TRBJ2-5, with D possibly being TRBD1 (5 bases). V gave up 6 bases and J gave up 3 bases, with 11 bases separating them. This CDR3 is built from 13 residues. This CDR3 is CASRTDLEETQYF. The DNA of the CDR3 is TGTGCCAGCAGGACAGACTTAGAAGAGACCCAGTACTTC.

This clonotype came up once. The chain couples TRBV7-9 to TRBJ2-3; weak D call: TRBD2 (5 bases). From germline, CDR1 is SEHNR and CDR2 FQNEAQ (reference sequence). The CDR3 covers 14 residues. The ends were cut back, 10 bases at V and 2 bases at J, with 16 bases in the middle. The DNA for the CDR3 is TGTGCCATCCTAGTACGGGATCCCACAGATACGCAGTATTTT. It translates to CAILVRDPTDTQYF. The full variable domain, completed using reference TRBV7-9 and TRBJ2-3, is DTGVSQNPRHKITKRGQNVTFRCDPISEHNRLYWYRQTLGQGPEFLTYFQNEAQLEKSRLLSDRFSAERPKGSFSTLEIQRTEQGDSAMYLCAILVRDPTDTQYFGPGTRLTVL.

This clonotype appeared a few times. V gene TRBV11-2 combines with J gene TRBJ2-7; 9 bases map to TRBD2. This CDR3 region has 15 residues. Germline V gene sequence: CDR1 SGHAT, CDR2 FQNNGV. J was trimmed by 4 bases and V by 5 bases; bases with no gene match: 9. CDR3 region: CASSTGSGSSYEQYF. Written as DNA, the CDR3 is TGTGCCAGCAGCACCGGTAGCGGGAGTTCTTACGAGCAGTACTTC.

V gene TRBV28 combines with J gene TRBJ1-2; perhaps TRBD1 as D (6 bases). Germline V gives CDR1 MDHEN, CDR2 SYDVKM. V was pared by 7 bases and J by 8 bases, with 20 bases between. The length of the CDR3 is 14 residues. The CDR3 loop reads CASTQGRGDKGYTF. Here the CDR3 DNA reads TGTGCCAGCACTCAAGGGAGGGGGGATAAGGGCTACACCTTC.

This clonotype appeared many times. Here the CDR3 DNA reads TGTGCCACCAGACAGGCCCAGAACACTGAAGCTTTCTTT. This sequence encodes CATRQAQNTEAFF. The chain has TRBV28 and TRBJ1-1; a weak D match, TRBD1 (6 bases). V shed 10 bases and J shed 1 base, with 13 bases lying between them. The germline gives CDR1 MDHEN, CDR2 SYDVKM. The CDR3 has 13 residues.

This clonotype was observed a handful of times. The V call is TRBV6-8, the J call TRBJ2-3, with 10 bases matching TRBD2. V shed 0 bases and J 6 bases; nucleotides not matched to a gene: 3. The CDR3 has 15 residues. The germline V gene has CDR1 MNHGY and CDR2 SAAAGT. The chain's CDR3 is CASSYSGTSADTQYF. The CDR3 nucleotides are TGTGCCAGCAGTTACTCCGGGACTAGCGCTGATACGCAGTATTTT.

V and J are TRBV30 and TRBJ2-1; D ambiguous. The germline V and J ends were trimmed by 3 bases and 8 bases, with 8 bases remaining between them. Germline V gives CDR1 GTSNPN, CDR2 SVGIG (reference sequence). The CDR3 has 11 amino acids. The CDR3 reads CAWRGIHEQFF. CDR3 DNA: TGTGCCTGGAGAGGGATCCATGAGCAGTTCTTC.

This clonotype was detected many times. V and J are TRBV7-9 and TRBJ1-3; D might be TRBD1 (5 bases). V shed 4 bases and J shed 4 bases, with 11 bases lying between them. This CDR3 spans 14 amino acids. Germline assignment: CDR1 SEHNR and CDR2 FQNEAQ (reference sequence). The CDR3 DNA reads as TGTGCCAGCAGCTGGGACGTTGGGGGAAACACCATATATTTT. Translated, it gives CASSWDVGGNTIYF.

The chain recombines TRBV6-2 or TRBV6-3 with TRBJ2-1; D may correspond to TRBD1 or TRBD2 (6 bases each). CDR1 MNHEY and CDR2 SVGEGT come from the germline V gene. The CDR3 covers 15 residues. The V end lost 6 bases, the J end lost 5 bases, and 17 bases lay between the germline ends. CDR3 sequence reads: CASSRGSGGHNEQFF. The CDR3 DNA follows: TGTGCCAGCAGCCGAGGATCCGGGGGCCACAATGAGCAGTTCTTC.